One sample yielded the 15 T cell receptor beta chains listed below, sequenced in a study of cytomegalovirus exposure and HLA in healthy donors. The protocol was immunoSEQ multiplex PCR, while the TCRdb copy is restricted to in-frame clones and leaves out a portion. The sample shows some 170,000 clones, 80% to 90% of them seen only once. The sequencing sample was made of PBMCs. These receptors all come from a woman aged 30 to 39 in good health and CMV-seronegative.

V is TRBV5-1 and J is TRBJ1-1; 7 nucleotides line up with TRBD1. This CDR3 spans 15 amino acids. V was clipped by 5 bases and J by 5 bases; unmatched bases: 12. The germline gives CDR1 SGHRS, CDR2 YFSETQ. The CDR3 loop reads CASRSGQTGRTEAFF. Here the CDR3 DNA reads TGCGCCAGCAGGTCCGGACAGACAGGGCGGACTGAAGCTTTCTTT.

The chain recombines TRBV5-1 with TRBJ2-1; 9 nucleotides line up with TRBD2. V gave up 0 bases and J gave up 2 bases; unmatched junction bases: 3. The CDR3 spans 16 residues. CDR1 SGHRS and CDR2 YFSETQ come from the germline V gene. DNA of the CDR3: TGCGCCAGCAGCTTGGCTGGCGGGGGGGCCTACAATGAGCAGTTCTTC. Its protein product is CASSLAGGGAYNEQFF. The full variable domain, in which reference TRBV5-1 and TRBJ2-1 provide the parts outside the CDR3, is KAGVTQTPRYLIKTRGQQVTLSCSPISGHRSVSWYQQTPGQGLQFLFEYFSETQRNKGNFPGRFSGRQFSNSRSEMNVSTLELGDSALYLCASSLAGGGAYNEQFFGPGTRLTVL.

The chain employs TRBV11-3 and TRBJ1-2; D possibly corresponds to TRBD1 (5 bases). V was cut by 5 bases and J by 3 bases, with 16 bases left in between. CDR1 is SGHNT, CDR2 YENEEA, per germline. CDR3 length equals 15 residues. CDR3 nucleotide sequence: TGTGCCAGCAGCCGAGTAACCAGGGAAGACTATGGCTACACCTTC. This sequence encodes CASSRVTREDYGYTF.

The chain employs TRBV9 and TRBJ1-2; 7 bases fit TRBD1. V shed 2 bases, J shed 4 bases, and the junction held 5 bases outside the gene matches. The CDR3 is 14 residues long. Germline CDR1 SGDLS, CDR2 YYNGEE. The CDR3 DNA reads as TGTGCCAGCAGCGTTTTGGGACAGTCCTATGGCTACACCTTC. Its protein is CASSVLGQSYGYTF.

The rearrangement uses TRBV2 and TRBJ2-1, with D maybe TRBD2 (5 bases). CDR1 and CDR2 (germline): SNHLY, FYNNEI. The CDR3 extends over 16 amino acids. V dropped 2 bases and J dropped 7 bases, with 18 bases sitting between them. The DNA of the CDR3 is TGTGCCAGCAGTGAATGGTTGGGAGCTGAAGGGAATGAGCAGTTCTTC. Translation gives CASSEWLGAEGNEQFF.

The chain couples TRBV4-1 to TRBJ1-5, with D maybe TRBD1 (5 bases). V gave up 0 bases and J gave up 4 bases, with 16 bases separating them. This CDR3 spans 17 amino acids. Per germline, CDR1 MGHRA and CDR2 YSYEKL. CDR3 residues: CASSQDSWAGRNQPQHF. In nucleotides, the CDR3 is TGCGCCAGCAGCCAAGATTCGTGGGCAGGGCGTAATCAGCCCCAGCATTTT.

By share, this clone ranks as medium-sized. The rearrangement links TRBV4-2 to TRBJ1-4; 7 nucleotides line up with TRBD1. The germline gives CDR1 LGHNA, CDR2 YNFKEQ. This CDR3 contains 15 residues. The ends lost 4 bases at V and 6 bases at J; junction bases unmatched: 8. CDR3 sequence reads: CASSRRDRSYEKLFF. The CDR3 DNA is TGTGCCAGCAGCCGCCGGGACAGATCCTATGAAAAACTGTTTTTT.

This chain joins TRBV28 and TRBJ1-3; no definite D call. Germline loops: CDR1 MDHEN, CDR2 SYDVKM. The CDR3 extends over 13 amino acids. With 6 bases removed from V and 4 bases from J, the gap between germline ends came to 10 bases. CDR3 protein: CASRGLGGNTIYF. The CDR3 nucleotides read TGTGCCAGCAGGGGGTTAGGGGGAAACACCATATATTTT.

The rearrangement links TRBV7-2 to TRBJ1-3; TRBD1 is a possible D gene (6 bases). The germline V gene encodes CDR1 SGHTA and CDR2 FQGNSA. V was clipped by 5 bases and J by 3 bases, with 14 bases between them. This CDR3 region has 15 residues. CDR3 in amino acids: CASSTRDKDGNTIYF. CDR3 nucleotides: TGTGCCAGCAGCACACGGGACAAGGATGGAAACACCATATATTTT.

The V call is TRBV7-6, the J call TRBJ2-2, with unresolved D. V was pared by 8 bases and J by 7 bases, with 11 bases between. Per the germline V gene, CDR1 is SGHVS and CDR2 is FNYEAQ. The CDR3 covers 12 residues. Here the CDR3 reads CASSPPVGELFF. The DNA for the CDR3 is TGTGCCAGCTCACCCCCGGTCGGGGAGCTGTTTTTT.

The chain links TRBV11-2 to TRBJ2-7; 7 bases line up with TRBD1. In germline, CDR1 is SGHAT, CDR2 FQNNGV. The J segment lost 4 bases and the V segment lost 4 bases, leaving 4 bases of the junction unmatched. The CDR3 totals 13 residues. The CDR3 sequence is CASSSTTGYEQYF. CDR3 nucleotide sequence: TGTGCCAGCAGCTCGACGACAGGGTACGAGCAGTACTTC.

CDR3 coding DNA: TGTGCCAGCAGCCCGTTTGGAAGACAGGGGAACACTGAAGCTTTCTTT. Its translation is CASSPFGRQGNTEAFF. The chain has TRBV7-6 and TRBJ1-1; 7 nucleotides match TRBD1. Trimming cost V 5 bases and J 1 base; bases outside gene matches: 10. Germline V gene data show CDR1 as SGHVS and CDR2 as FNYEAQ. The CDR3 spans 16 residues.

The chain employs TRBV7-3 and TRBJ2-2, with 11 bases lining up with TRBD1. The CDR3 is 17 amino acids. Per the germline V gene, CDR1 is SGHTA and CDR2 is FQGTGA. Trimming cost V 2 bases and J 4 bases; bases outside gene matches: 6. The CDR3 DNA follows: TGTGCCAGCAGCTTATTAGGACAGGGGGCCGGCACCGGGGAGCTGTTTTTT. This encodes CASSLLGQGAGTGELFF.

The rearrangement uses TRBV10-3 and TRBJ2-2; 10 nucleotides line up with TRBD1. V lost 4 bases and J lost 8; bases outside the gene matches: 1. Germline V gives CDR1 ENHRY, CDR2 SYGVKD. The CDR3 is 13 residues long. CDR3: CAISGQGAGELFF. In DNA form, the CDR3 reads TGTGCCATCAGTGGACAGGGGGCGGGGGAGCTGTTTTTT.

The gene calls are TRBV2 and TRBJ2-7, with D perhaps assigned TRBD1 or TRBD2 (7 bases each). Looked up from germline, CDR1 is SNHLY and CDR2 is FYNNEI. Trimming pared 7 bases from V and 2 bases from J, leaving 21 bases between. The CDR3 has 16 amino acids. The CDR3 is CASKGREGGPTYEQYF. The DNA for the CDR3 is TGTGCCAGCAAAGGGAGGGAAGGGGGCCCCACCTACGAGCAGTACTTC.